The 11 T cell receptor beta chains given below trace back to one sample, sequenced in a study of blood T cell repertoires in COVID-19. Profiled with immunoSEQ multiplex PCR; TCRdb holds only in-frame clones, not every one. The sample has 250,000 or so clones; roughly 85% are singletons. Source material: PBMCs or T cells enriched from blood (not recorded which). The receptors stem from a woman aged 40-49 years who had been exposed to COVID-19.

This chain joins TRBV10-2 and TRBJ2-2, with D maybe TRBD1 (5 bases). V dropped 7 bases and J dropped 1 base, with 10 bases sitting between them. The length of the CDR3 is 14 residues. Germline CDR1 WSHSY, CDR2 SAAADI. The CDR3 loop reads CASKGQGNTGELFF. In DNA form, the CDR3 reads TGCGCCAGCAAGGGGCAGGGGAACACCGGGGAGCTGTTTTTT.

This clone has only one observation. The V gene is TRBV19, the J gene TRBJ2-7, with D unresolved. The CDR3 covers 15 residues. The V gene's germline CDR1 is LNHDA and CDR2 SQIVND (reference sequence). The V gene lost 4 bases and the J gene lost 2 bases, with 15 bases spanning the gap. The CDR3 coding sequence is TGTGCCAGTAGTAGTTCTAGTAGAGGTACCTACGAGCAGTACTTC. Amino acids: CASSSSSRGTYEQYF.

The CDR3 protein is CASSLFPGGGQGNQPQHF. The DNA for the CDR3 is TGTGCCAGTAGTCTCTTCCCAGGGGGCGGTCAGGGCAATCAGCCCCAGCATTTT. This sequence joins TRBV19 and TRBJ1-5; TRBD1 matches at 8 bases. The CDR3 loop spans 18 amino acids. V lost 5 bases to trimming and J lost 2 bases; unmatched junction nucleotides: 14. Per germline, CDR1 LNHDA and CDR2 SQIVND (reference sequence). The full variable domain, with the rest looked up from reference TRBV19 and TRBJ1-5, is DGGITQSPKYLFRKEGQNVTLSCEQNLNHDAMYWYRQDPGQGLRLIYYSQIVNDFQKGDIAEGYSVSREKKESFPLTVTSAQKNPTAFYLCASSLFPGGGQGNQPQHFGDGTRLSIL.

This clone appeared once. The chain links TRBV27 to TRBJ2-3; TRBD1 might be the D (6 bases). Germline CDR1 and CDR2: MNHEY and SMNVEV (reference sequence). Trimming removed 2 bases at V and 2 bases at J, with 11 bases between. This CDR3 spans 15 amino acids. CDR3 nucleotide sequence: TGTGCCAGCAGTTTACAGGGGTCATACACAGATACGCAGTATTTT. It encodes CASSLQGSYTDTQYF.

The rearrangement links TRBV11-2 to TRBJ2-6; 9 bases align to TRBD1. CDR1 SGHAT and CDR2 FQNNGV come from the germline V gene. The CDR3 runs 18 residues. The V and J ends lost 5 bases and 2 bases, in that order; junction bases with no gene match: 10. Here the CDR3 reads CASSARGQGITGANVLTF. CDR3 nucleotide sequence: TGTGCCAGCAGCGCAAGGGGACAGGGAATAACTGGGGCCAACGTCCTGACTTTC.

This clone was observed once. This rearrangement joins TRBV2 to TRBJ2-2; no clear D gene. The CDR3 sequence is 14 residues long. From germline, CDR1 is SNHLY and CDR2 FYNNEI. The V end was cut by 4 bases, the J end by 3 bases, with 9 bases between. The CDR3 DNA reads as TGTGCCAGCAGTGTGGAGCTGCACACCGGGGAGCTGTTTTTT. Its protein is CASSVELHTGELFF.

This chain uses TRBV5-1 with TRBJ2-5, with 7 bases lining up with TRBD2. Unmatched junction bases numbered 1, after V lost 1 base and J lost 1 base. Germline assignment: CDR1 SGHRS and CDR2 YFSETQ. CDR3 length equals 14 residues. The CDR3 DNA reads TGCGCCAGCAGCTTGTTAGCGGGCCAAGAGACCCAGTACTTC. As protein: CASSLLAGQETQYF.

The V call is TRBV3-1 (or the pseudogene TRBV3-2), the J call TRBJ2-1; 11 positions agree with TRBD2. In germline, CDR1 is LGHDT, CDR2 YNNKEL (reference sequence). The V and J ends lost 0 bases and 13 bases, in that order; junction bases with no gene match: 8. The CDR3 covers 15 residues. The CDR3 nucleotides read TGTGCCAGCAGCCAAGATCTGATAGCGGGGGGGGATCAGTTCTTC. Its protein is CASSQDLIAGGDQFF.

The chain is built from TRBV6-5 and TRBJ1-2; 11 bases line up with TRBD1. With 4 bases clipped from V and 8 bases from J, the junction kept 6 bases outside the gene matches. The CDR3 has 14 residues. Germline CDR1 reads MNHEY; CDR2 reads SVGAGI. CDR3: CASSSPDRGLGYTF. The CDR3 DNA reads as TGTGCCAGCAGTTCCCCGGACAGGGGGCTCGGCTACACCTTC.

The V call is TRBV29-1, the J call TRBJ1-1; tentatively, D is TRBD1 (6 bases). The germline V gene encodes CDR1 SQVTM and CDR2 ANQGSEA. The CDR3 contains 12 residues. CDR3 in amino acids: CGFAGASTEAFF. The CDR3 DNA follows: TGCGGATTTGCAGGGGCTTCCACTGAAGCTTTCTTT.

CDR3 sequence (DNA): TGTGCCAGCAGCCCCCTTAGCGGGACACCTTATGGCTACACCTTC. This gives the protein CASSPLSGTPYGYTF. The chain joins TRBV11-2 to TRBJ1-2, with TRBD1 as a possible D gene (6 bases). Germline CDR1 and CDR2: SGHAT and FQNNGV. The CDR3 covers 15 residues. V was clipped by 5 bases and J by 5 bases, with 18 bases between them. Using reference TRBV11-2 and TRBJ1-2 for the parts outside the CDR3, the full variable domain is EAGVAQSPRYKIIEKRQSVAFWCNPISGHATLYWYQQILGQGPKLLIQFQNNGVVDDSQLPKDRFSAERLKGVDSTLKIQPAKLEDSAVYLCASSPLSGTPYGYTFGSGTRLTVV.